Described below is a single T cell receptor beta chain sequence and its context. Its antigen is undetermined. This specimen comes from a study of cytomegalovirus exposure and HLA in healthy donors. Broader study findings: In a later analysis, HLA-associated TCR beta chains were more clonally expanded than equally common others.

This PCR relied on a set of 60 Vbeta primers and 13 Jbeta primers. Repertoires were generated with immunoSEQ multiplex PCR, while TCRdb's copy carries only in-frame clones and drops some. The data contain roughly 180,000 clones, 70% to 90% of them singletons. Whereas donors were nominally healthy upon sampling, unrecorded immune exposures were probable. V gave up 8 bases and J gave up 4 bases, with 8 bases separating them. The CDR3 contains 11 residues. In germline, CDR1 is SGHAT, CDR2 FQNNGV. The clonotype originates from a male donor in good health and CMV-seronegative. The specimen was PBMCs. V is TRBV11-2 and J is TRBJ1-1; no clear D gene. The CDR3 region has the DNA TGTGCCAGCGCGAGTTTCACTGAAGCTTTCTTT. Translating gives CASASFTEAFF.